This entry features one T cell receptor beta chain sequence. The CDR3 is made up of 11 amino acids. Per the original methods: Amplification with reference gene primers provided the estimates of nucleated cell counts. Sequencing used immunoSEQ multiplex PCR; TCRdb keeps in-frame clones, though not all of them. V and J calls plus clone size are reproduced from that table; the DNA served to infer D and trimming. The sample consists of roughly 56,000 clones, more than 85% of them appearing once. This sample was taken from a study of blood T cell repertoires in COVID-19. Whole-study context: Acute and convalescent COVID-19 specimens originated in the United States, Italy and Spain. The cDNA or gDNA used as material had been derived from T cells, B-cell-depleted T cells, or PBMCs.

The receptor's source is a man in his fifties with active COVID-19. The specimen was peripheral blood. The chain recombines TRBV21-1 with TRBJ1-2. TRBV21-1 is classified as a pseudogene. The CDR3 coding sequence is TGTGCCAGCAGCCCCCTCGGGAGCTACACCTTC. The encoded protein is CASSPLGSYTF.